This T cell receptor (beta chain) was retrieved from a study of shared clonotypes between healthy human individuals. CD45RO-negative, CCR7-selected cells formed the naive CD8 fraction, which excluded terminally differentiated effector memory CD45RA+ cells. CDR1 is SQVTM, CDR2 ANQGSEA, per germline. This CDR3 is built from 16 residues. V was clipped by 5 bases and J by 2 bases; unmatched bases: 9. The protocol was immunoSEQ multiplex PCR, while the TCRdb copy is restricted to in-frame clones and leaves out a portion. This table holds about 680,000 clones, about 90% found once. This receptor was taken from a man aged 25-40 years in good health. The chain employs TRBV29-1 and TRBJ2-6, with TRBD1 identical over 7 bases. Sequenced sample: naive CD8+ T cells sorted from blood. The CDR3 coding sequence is TGCAGCGTTCCGGACAGGTCGGGTACTGGGGCCAACGTCCTGACTTTC. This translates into CSVPDRSGTGANVLTF.